This T cell receptor beta chain was profiled in a study of OX40 agonist ivuxolimab in advanced cancers. Findings of the study overall: Not determined was the antigen specificity of the expanded peripheral T cells.

The ends were cut back, 0 bases at V and 2 bases at J, with 12 bases in the middle. This CDR3 is 16 amino acids long. Looked up from germline, CDR1 is SGHVS and CDR2 is FNYEAQ. Regarding this clone: Its target is not known.

Profiled with immunoSEQ multiplex PCR; TCRdb holds only in-frame clones, not every one. This sample has around 100,000 clones, with approximately 89% found just once. This sequence originates from an adult with an advanced solid tumor such as melanoma, head and neck, liver or kidney cancer. The sequencing here drew on CD4+ or CD8+ T cells sorted from blood, taken in a trial of the OX40 agonist ivuxolimab. The chain has TRBV7-6 and TRBJ2-3; a weak D match, TRBD2 (5 bases). CDR3: CASSLAGLAATDTQYF. The CDR3 DNA reads as TGTGCCAGCAGCTTAGCTGGTCTAGCTGCCACAGATACGCAGTATTTT.